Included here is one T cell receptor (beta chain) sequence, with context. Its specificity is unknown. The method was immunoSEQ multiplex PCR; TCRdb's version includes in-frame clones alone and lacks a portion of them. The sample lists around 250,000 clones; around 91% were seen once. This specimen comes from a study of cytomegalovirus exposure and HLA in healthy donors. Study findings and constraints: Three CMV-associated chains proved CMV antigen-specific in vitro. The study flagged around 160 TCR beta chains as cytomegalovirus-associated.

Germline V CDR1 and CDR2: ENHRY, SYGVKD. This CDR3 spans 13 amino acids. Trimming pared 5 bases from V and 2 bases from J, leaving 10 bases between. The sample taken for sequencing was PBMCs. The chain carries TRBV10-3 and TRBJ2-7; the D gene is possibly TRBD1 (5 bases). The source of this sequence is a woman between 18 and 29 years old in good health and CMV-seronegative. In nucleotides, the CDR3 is TGTGCCATCAGTAACGACAGCACCTACGAGCAGTACGTC. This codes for CAISNDSTYEQYV.